These 6 T cell receptor beta chains were sequenced from one sample in a study of blood T cell repertoires in COVID-19. Assay used: immunoSEQ multiplex PCR; TCRdb lists only in-frame clones, some missing. The table includes 300,000 to 400,000 clones, 70% to 90% detected once. The sequencing input was peripheral blood. These receptors all come from a woman aged 25 to 39 with COVID-19, enrolled during active disease.

Comment on this clone: One end of the junction does not line up with germline, which may come from a read error. This chain links TRBV7-7 with TRBJ2-1; TRBD2 might be the D (5 bases). CDR3 length: 15 residues. Looked up from germline, CDR1 is SSHAT and CDR2 is FNYEAQ (reference sequence). The CDR3 DNA reads as TGTGCTAGCAGCCCCAGCGGTTCCCCCTACAATGAGCAGTTCTTC. Protein sequence: CASSPSGSPYNEQFF.

This clone was seen only once. The chain carries TRBV4-3 and TRBJ1-6; no definite D call. The V and J ends lost 0 bases and 8 bases respectively, with 8 bases between them. The CDR3 sequence is 14 residues long. The germline V gene has CDR1 LGHNA and CDR2 YSLEER. The CDR3 sequence: CASSQDWRDSPLHF. CDR3 in DNA: TGCGCCAGCAGCCAAGATTGGAGGGATTCACCCCTCCACTTT.

The CDR3 coding sequence is TGTGCCAGCAGCCCCGCGGGCGCCCGCTACGAGCAGTACGTC. Translation: CASSPAGARYEQYV. This chain joins TRBV6-2 or TRBV6-3 and TRBJ2-7, with D possibly being TRBD2 (5 bases). CDR3 size: 14 residues. Germline lookup yields CDR1 MNHEY and CDR2 SVGEGT. Trimming shortened V by 6 bases and J by 3 bases, and 15 bases separated the two germline ends.

The chain is built from TRBV14 and TRBJ1-2; 7 bases align to TRBD1. The V segment lost 1 base and the J segment 4 bases; nucleotides outside the gene matches: 3. This CDR3 is 14 amino acids long. Germline CDR1 is SGHDN and CDR2 is FVKESK. The CDR3 spells CASSQGGQAYGYTF. DNA for the CDR3: TGTGCCAGCAGCCAAGGCGGACAGGCCTATGGCTACACCTTC.

The chain recombines TRBV5-1 with TRBJ2-1; 11 bases line up with TRBD2. J gave up 10 bases and V 7 bases, and 13 bases lay outside the gene matches. CDR3 length: 15 amino acids. Germline values: CDR1 SGHRS, CDR2 YFSETQ. The CDR3 DNA is TGCGCCAGCGGTAGCGGGAGGGCCCCTTCTGGGGAGCAGTTCTTC. Its protein is CASGSGRAPSGEQFF.

The chain uses TRBV24-1 and TRBJ1-5, with no clear D. This CDR3 comprises 14 residues. CDR1 and CDR2 from the germline V gene are KGHDR and SFDVKD. V gave up 1 base and J gave up 3 bases, with 6 bases separating them. The CDR3: CATSDLLSNQPQHF. CDR3 nucleotides: TGTGCCACCAGTGATTTACTCTCCAATCAGCCCCAGCATTTT.